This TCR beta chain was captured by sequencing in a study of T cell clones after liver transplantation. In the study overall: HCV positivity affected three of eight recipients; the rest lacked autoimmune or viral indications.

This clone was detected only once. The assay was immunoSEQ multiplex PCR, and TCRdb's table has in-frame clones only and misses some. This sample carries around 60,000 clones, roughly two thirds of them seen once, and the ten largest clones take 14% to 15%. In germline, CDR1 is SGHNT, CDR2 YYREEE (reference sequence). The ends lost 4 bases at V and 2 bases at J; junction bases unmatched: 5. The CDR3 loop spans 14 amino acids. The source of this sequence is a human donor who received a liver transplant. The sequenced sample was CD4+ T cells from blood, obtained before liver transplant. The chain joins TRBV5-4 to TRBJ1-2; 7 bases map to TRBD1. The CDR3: CASSMRQGNYGYTF. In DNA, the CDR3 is TGTGCCAGCAGCATGAGACAGGGAAACTATGGCTACACCTTC.